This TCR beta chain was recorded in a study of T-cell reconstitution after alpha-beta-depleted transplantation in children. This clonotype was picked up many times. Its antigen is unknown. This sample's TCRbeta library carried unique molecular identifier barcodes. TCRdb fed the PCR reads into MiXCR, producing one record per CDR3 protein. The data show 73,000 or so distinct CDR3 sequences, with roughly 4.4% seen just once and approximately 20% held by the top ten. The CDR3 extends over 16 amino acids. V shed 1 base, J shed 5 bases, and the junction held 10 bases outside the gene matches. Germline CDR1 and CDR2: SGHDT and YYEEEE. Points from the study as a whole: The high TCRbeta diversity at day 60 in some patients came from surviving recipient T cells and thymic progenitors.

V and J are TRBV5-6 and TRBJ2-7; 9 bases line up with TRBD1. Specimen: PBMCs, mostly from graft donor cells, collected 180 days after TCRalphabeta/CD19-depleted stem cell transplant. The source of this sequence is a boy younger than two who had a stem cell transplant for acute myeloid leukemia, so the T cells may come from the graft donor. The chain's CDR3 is CASSLIVGTGRNEQYF. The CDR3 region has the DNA TGTGCCAGCAGCTTGATTGTCGGGACAGGGCGCAACGAGCAGTACTTC.